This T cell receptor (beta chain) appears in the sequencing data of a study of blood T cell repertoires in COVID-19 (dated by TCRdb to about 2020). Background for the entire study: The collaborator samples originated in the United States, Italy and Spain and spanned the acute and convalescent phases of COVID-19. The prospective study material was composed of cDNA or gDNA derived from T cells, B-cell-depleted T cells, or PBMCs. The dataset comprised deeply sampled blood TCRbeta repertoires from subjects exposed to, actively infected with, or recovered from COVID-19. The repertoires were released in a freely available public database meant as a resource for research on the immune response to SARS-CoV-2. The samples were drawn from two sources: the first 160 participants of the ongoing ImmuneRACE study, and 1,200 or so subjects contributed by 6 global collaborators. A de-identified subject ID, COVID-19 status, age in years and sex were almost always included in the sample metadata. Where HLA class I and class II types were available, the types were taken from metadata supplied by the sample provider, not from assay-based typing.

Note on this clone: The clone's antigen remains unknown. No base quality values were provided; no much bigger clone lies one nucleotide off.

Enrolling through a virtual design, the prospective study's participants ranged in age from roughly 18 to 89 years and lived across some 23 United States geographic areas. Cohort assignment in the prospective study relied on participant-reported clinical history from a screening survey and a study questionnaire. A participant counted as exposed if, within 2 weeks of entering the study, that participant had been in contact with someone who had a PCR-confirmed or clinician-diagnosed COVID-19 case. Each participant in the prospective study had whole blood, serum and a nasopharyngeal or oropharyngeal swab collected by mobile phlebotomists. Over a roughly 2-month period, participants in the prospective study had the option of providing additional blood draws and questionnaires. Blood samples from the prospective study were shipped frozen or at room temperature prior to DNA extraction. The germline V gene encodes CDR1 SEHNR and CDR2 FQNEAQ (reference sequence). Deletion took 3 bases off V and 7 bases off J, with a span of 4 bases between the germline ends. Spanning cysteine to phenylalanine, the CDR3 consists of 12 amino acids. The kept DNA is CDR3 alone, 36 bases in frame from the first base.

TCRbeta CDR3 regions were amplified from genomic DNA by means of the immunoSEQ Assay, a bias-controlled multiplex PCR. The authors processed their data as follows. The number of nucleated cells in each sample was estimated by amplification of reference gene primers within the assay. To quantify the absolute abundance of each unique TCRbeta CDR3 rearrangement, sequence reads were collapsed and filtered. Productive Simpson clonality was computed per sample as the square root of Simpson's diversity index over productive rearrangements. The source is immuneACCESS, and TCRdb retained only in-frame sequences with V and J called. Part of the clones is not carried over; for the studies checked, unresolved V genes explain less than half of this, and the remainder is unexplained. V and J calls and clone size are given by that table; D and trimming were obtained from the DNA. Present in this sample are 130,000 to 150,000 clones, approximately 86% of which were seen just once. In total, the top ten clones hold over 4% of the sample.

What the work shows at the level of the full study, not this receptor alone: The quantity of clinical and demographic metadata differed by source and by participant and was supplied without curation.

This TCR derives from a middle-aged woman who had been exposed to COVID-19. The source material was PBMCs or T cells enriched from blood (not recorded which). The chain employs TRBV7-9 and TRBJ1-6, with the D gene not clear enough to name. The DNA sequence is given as TGTGCCAGCAGCTTTAGAAATTCACCCCTCCACTTT. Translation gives CASSFRNSPLHF. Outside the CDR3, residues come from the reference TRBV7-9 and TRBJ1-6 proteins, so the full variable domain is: DTGVSQNPRHKITKRGQNVTFRCDPISEHNRLYWYRQTLGQGPEFLTYFQNEAQLEKSRLLSDRFSAERPKGSFSTLEIQRTEQGDSAMYLCASSFRNSPLHFGNGTRLTVT.